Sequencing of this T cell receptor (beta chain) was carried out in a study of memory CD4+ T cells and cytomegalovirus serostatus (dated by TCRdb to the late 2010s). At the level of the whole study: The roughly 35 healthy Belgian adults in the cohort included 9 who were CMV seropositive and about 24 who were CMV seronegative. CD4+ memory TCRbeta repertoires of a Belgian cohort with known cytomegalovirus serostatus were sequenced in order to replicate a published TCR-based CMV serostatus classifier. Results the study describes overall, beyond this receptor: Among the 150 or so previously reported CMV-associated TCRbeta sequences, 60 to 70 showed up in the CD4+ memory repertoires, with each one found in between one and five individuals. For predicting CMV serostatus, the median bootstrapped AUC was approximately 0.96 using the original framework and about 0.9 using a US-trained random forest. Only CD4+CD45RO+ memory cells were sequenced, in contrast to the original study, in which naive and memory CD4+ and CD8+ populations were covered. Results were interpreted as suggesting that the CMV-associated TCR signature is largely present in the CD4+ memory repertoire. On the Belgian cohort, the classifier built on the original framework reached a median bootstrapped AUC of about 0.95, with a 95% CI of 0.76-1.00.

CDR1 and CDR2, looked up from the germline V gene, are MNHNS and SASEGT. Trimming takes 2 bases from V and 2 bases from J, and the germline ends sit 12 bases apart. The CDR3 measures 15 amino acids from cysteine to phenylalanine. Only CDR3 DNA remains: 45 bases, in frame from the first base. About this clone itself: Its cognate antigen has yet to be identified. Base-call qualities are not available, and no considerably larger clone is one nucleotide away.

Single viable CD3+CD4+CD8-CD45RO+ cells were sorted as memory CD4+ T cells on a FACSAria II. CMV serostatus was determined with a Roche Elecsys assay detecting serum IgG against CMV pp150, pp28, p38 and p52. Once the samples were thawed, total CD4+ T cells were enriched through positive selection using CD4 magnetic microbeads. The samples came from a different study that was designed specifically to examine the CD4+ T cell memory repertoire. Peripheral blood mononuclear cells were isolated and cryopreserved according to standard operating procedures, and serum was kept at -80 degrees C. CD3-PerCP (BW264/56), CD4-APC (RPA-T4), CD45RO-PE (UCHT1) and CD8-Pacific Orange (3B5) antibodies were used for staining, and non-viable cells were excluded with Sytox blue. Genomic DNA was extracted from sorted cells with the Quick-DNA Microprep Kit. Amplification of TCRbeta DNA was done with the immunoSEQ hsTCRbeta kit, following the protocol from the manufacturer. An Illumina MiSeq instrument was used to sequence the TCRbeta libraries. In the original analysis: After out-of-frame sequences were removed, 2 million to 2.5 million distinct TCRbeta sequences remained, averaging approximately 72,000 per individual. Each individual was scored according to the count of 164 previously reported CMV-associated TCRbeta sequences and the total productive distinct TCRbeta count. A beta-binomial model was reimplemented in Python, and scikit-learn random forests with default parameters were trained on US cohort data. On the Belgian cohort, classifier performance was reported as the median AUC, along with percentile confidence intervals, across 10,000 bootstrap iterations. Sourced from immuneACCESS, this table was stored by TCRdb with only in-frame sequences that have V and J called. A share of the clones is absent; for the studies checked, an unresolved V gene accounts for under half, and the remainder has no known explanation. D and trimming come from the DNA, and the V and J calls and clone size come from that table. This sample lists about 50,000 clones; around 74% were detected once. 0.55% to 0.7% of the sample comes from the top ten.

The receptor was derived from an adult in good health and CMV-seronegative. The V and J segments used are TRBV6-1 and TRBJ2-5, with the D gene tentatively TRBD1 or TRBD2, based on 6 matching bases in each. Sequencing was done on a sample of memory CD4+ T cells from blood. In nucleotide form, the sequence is TGTGCCAGCAGTGAAAACGGAGGGGGTCAAGAGACCCAGTACTTC. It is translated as CASSENGGGQETQYF.